This passage covers 7 T cell receptor beta chains from one sample sequenced in a study of T cells in Graves' hyperthyroidism and ophthalmopathy. TCR beta CDR3 region amplification was performed from RNA transcripts. HTBI primers were employed in a first-round RT-PCR of the TCR CDR3. A single record per CDR3 protein comes from TCRdb applying MiXCR to the multiplex PCR reads. The sample contains around 700,000 distinct CDR3 sequences, approximately 36% of which appear only once. Sequencing was carried out using blood. The receptor set was obtained from a woman in her forties with Graves' hyperthyroidism.

Ten or more counts support this clonotype. V usage is TRBV7-2 and J usage is TRBJ1-2; perhaps TRBD1 as D (6 bases). Germline V gene sequence: CDR1 SGHTA, CDR2 FQGNSA. CDR3 size: 14 residues. The V end lost 6 bases, the J end lost 2 bases, and 13 bases lay between the germline ends. CDR3: CASRPDRTNYGYTF. The CDR3 nucleotides are TGTGCCAGCAGACCCGACAGGACGAACTATGGCTACACCTTC.

This clonotype was found once. This rearrangement joins TRBV29-1 to TRBJ2-7, with 11 bases identical to TRBD1. Germline V CDR1 and CDR2: SQVTM, ANQGSEA. The CDR3 extends over 14 amino acids. V was clipped by 1 base and J by 2 bases; unmatched bases: 1. The CDR3 DNA reads TGCAGCGTTGAAGGGGACAGGGGGGCCTACGAGCAGTACTTC. This encodes CSVEGDRGAYEQYF.

This clonotype has only one observation. This sequence may be a read error, since a much larger clone differs from it by one base. This sequence joins TRBV19 and TRBJ2-7; 9 bases agree with TRBD1. Germline CDR1 LNHDA, CDR2 SQIVND (reference sequence). The CDR3 has 13 amino acids. CDR3 sequence (DNA): TGTGCCGGTAGTTGGACAGGGGCCTACGAGCAGTACTTC. Translation gives CAGSWTGAYEQYF. The variable domain in full, completed from reference TRBV19 and TRBJ2-7, reads DGGITQSPKYLFRKEGQNVTLSCEQNLNHDAMYWYRQDPGQGLRLIYYSQIVNDFQKGDIAEGYSVSREKKESFPLTVTSAQKNPTAFYLCAGSWTGAYEQYFGPGTRLTVT.

This clonotype was recorded many times. This chain links TRBV4-2 with TRBJ1-1, with no clear D. CDR1 and CDR2 (germline): LGHNA, YNFKEQ. V lost 4 bases to trimming and J lost 3 bases, with 15 bases between them. This CDR3 comprises 15 residues. CDR3 in amino acids: CASSPGQGGDTEAFF. CDR3 nucleotides: TGTGCCAGCAGCCCTGGCCAAGGAGGCGACACTGAAGCTTTCTTT.

This clonotype was picked up many times. V is TRBV7-9 and J is TRBJ2-7; 7 bases agree with TRBD1. V was pared by 5 bases and J by 2 bases, with 6 bases of the junction left unmatched. The germline V gene encodes CDR1 SEHNR and CDR2 FQNEAQ (reference sequence). The CDR3 runs 14 residues. Here the CDR3 reads CASSQGQIPYEQYF. CDR3 bases: TGTGCCAGCAGCCAGGGACAGATCCCCTACGAGCAGTACTTC.

This clonotype was counted ten times or more. The rearrangement uses TRBV20-1 and TRBJ2-5; 10 nucleotides agree with TRBD1. Germline V gene lookup returns CDR1 DFQATT and CDR2 SNEGSKA (reference sequence). This CDR3 comprises 13 residues. V shed 6 bases and J 6 bases; nucleotides not matched to a gene: 7. CDR3 sequence reads: CSATGTGVKTQYF. The CDR3 region has the DNA TGCAGTGCCACCGGGACAGGGGTAAAGACCCAGTACTTC.

The rearrangement links TRBV2 to TRBJ2-1; D possibly corresponds to TRBD1 (6 bases). The CDR3 totals 14 residues. V was pared by 8 bases and J by 5 bases, with 16 bases between. Germline values: CDR1 SNHLY, CDR2 FYNNEI. CDR3 coding DNA: TGTGCCAGCTGGGGGCTCAGGGGTCACAATGAGCAGTTCTTC. Residues: CASWGLRGHNEQFF.